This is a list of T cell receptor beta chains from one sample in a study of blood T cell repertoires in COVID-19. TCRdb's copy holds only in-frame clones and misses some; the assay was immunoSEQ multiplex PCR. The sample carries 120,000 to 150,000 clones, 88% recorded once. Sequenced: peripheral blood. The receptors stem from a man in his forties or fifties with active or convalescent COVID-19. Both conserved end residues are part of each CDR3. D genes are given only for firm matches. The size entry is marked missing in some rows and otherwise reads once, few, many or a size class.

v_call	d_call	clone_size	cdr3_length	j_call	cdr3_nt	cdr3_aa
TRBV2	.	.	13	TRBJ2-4	TGTGCCATATTCGAGATAGCCAAAAACATTCAGTACTTC	CAIFEIAKNIQYF
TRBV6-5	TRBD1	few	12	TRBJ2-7	TGTGCCAGCACTCCAACAGGGGTCGAGCAGTACTTC	CASTPTGVEQYF
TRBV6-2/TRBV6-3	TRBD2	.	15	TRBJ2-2	TGTGCCAGCAGTGGTCTAGCGGGAGGCACCGGGGAGCTGTTTTTT	CASSGLAGGTGELFF
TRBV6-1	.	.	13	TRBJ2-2	TGTGCCAGCAGTGAATCGCTGAGGGGGAGGCTGTTTTTT	CASSESLRGRLFF
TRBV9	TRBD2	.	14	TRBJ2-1	TGTGCCAGCAGCTTACTAGCGGAACCGAATGAGCAGTTCTTC	CASSLLAEPNEQFF
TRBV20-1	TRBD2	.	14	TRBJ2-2	TGCAGTGCTAGTGTGGGCGGGAGCACCGGGGAGCTGTTTTTT	CSASVGGSTGELFF
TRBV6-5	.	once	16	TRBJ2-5	TGTGCCAGCAGTTACGCCGGGGGAGGACGCGGAGAGACCCAGTACTTC	CASSYAGGGRGETQYF
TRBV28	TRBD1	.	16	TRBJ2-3	TGTGCCAGCAGTTTATCGTCAGGGGGTACGATAGATACGCAGTATTTT	CASSLSSGGTIDTQYF
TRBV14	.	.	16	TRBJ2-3	TGTGCCAGCAGCCACCCCGAGCGAACTAGCACAGATACGCAGTATTTT	CASSHPERTSTDTQYF
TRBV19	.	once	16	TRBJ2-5	TGTGCCAGTAGTATCGGGTCCATCCAGCGGCAAGAGACCCAGTACTTC	CASSIGSIQRQETQYF
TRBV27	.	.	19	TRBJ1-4	TGTGCCAGCACCCTGTCAGACTTTTTAGACCCCTTATCGAATGAAAAACTGTTTTTT	CASTLSDFLDPLSNEKLFF
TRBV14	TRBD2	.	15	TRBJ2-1	TGTGCCAGCAGCCATAGCGGGAGCTCCTACAATGAGCAGTTCTTC	CASSHSGSSYNEQFF
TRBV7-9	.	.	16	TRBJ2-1	TGTGCCAGCAGCTCCCCGACAGGTGAGGCCTACAATGAGCAGTTCTTC	CASSSPTGEAYNEQFF
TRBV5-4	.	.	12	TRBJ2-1	TGTGCCAGCAGCTTGGTCATCAATGAGCAGTTCTTC	CASSLVINEQFF
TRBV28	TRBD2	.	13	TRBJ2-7	TGTGCCAGCGCACTAGCGCGATTCTACGAGCAGTACTTC	CASALARFYEQYF
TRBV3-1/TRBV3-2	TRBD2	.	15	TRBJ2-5	TGTGCCAGCAGCTTATATAGCGGGGGCCAAGAGACCCAGTACTTC	CASSLYSGGQETQYF
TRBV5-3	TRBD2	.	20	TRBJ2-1	TGTGCCAGAAGCTTGGTCACGACTAGCGATCACCCTACCTCCTACAATGAGCAGTTCTTC	CARSLVTTSDHPTSYNEQFF
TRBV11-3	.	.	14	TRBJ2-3	TGTGCCAGCAGCGACGATCGACTGGAAGATACGCAGTATTTT	CASSDDRLEDTQYF
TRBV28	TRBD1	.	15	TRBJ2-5	TGTGCCAGCAGCTTTGAGGACAGGAGGCTATCGGCCCAGTACTTC	CASSFEDRRLSAQYF
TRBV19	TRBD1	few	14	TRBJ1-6	TGTGCCAGTACCCCGGGACAGATTAATTCACCCCTCCACTTT	CASTPGQINSPLHF
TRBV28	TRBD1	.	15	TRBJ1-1	TGTGCCAGCAGCCTCGGGGGGACAGGGGGTACTGAAGCTTTCTTT	CASSLGGTGGTEAFF
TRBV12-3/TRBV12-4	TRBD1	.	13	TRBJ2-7	TGTGCCAGCAGAACAGGGGGCCGGTACGAGCAGTACTTC	CASRTGGRYEQYF
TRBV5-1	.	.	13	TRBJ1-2	TGCGCCAGCAGCGTGGACAGTTACTATGGCTACACCTTC	CASSVDSYYGYTF
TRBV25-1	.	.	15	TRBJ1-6	TGTGCCAGCAGTGAATGGTCCGGGAGGGGATCACCCCTCCACTTT	CASSEWSGRGSPLHF
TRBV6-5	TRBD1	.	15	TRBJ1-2	TGTGCCAGCAGTTTGGACAGGAGACGAACCTATGGCTACACCTTC	CASSLDRRRTYGYTF
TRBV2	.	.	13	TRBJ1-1	TGTGCCAGCAGTGAGAGGGGGGGTACTGAAGCTTTCTTT	CASSERGGTEAFF
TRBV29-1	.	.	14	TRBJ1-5	TGCAGCGTTAGCCGGGACAATAGCAATCAGCCCCAGCATTTT	CSVSRDNSNQPQHF
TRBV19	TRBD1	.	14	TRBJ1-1	TGTGCCAGTAGTTGGACAGGGGTGAACACTGAAGCTTTCTTT	CASSWTGVNTEAFF
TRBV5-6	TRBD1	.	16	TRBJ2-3	TGTGCCAGCAGCGGAAGGGACAGAATGTTTTTGGATACGCAGTATTTT	CASSGRDRMFLDTQYF
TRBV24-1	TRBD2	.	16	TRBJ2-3	TGTGCCACCAGTGATCCAGGACTAGTCAACACAGATACGCAGTATTTT	CATSDPGLVNTDTQYF
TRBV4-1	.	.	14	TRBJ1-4	TGCGCCAGCAGCCCACACACAGGGAATGAAAAACTGTTTTTT	CASSPHTGNEKLFF
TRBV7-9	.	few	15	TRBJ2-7	TGTGCCAGCAGCTCCCCCCTCACAGAAACCTACGAGCAGTACTTC	CASSSPLTETYEQYF
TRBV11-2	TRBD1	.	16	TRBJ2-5	TGTGCCAGCAGCTTAGATCGGACAGGGGTTAGGGAGACCCAGTACTTC	CASSLDRTGVRETQYF
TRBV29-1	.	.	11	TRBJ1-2	TGCAGCCTTTGGGGAGAGATGGGCTACACCTTC	CSLWGEMGYTF
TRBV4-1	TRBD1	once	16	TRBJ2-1	TGCGCCAGCAGCCAAGAGGACAGGAGCTCCTACAATGAGCAGTTCTTC	CASSQEDRSSYNEQFF
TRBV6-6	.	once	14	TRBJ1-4	TGTGCCAGCAGTTACTCGCGGGGGTCTGAAAAACTGTTTTTT	CASSYSRGSEKLFF
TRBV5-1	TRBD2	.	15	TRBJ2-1	TGCGCCAGCAGCTTGGGATCGGGAGGAGGTAATGAGCAGTTCTTC	CASSLGSGGGNEQFF
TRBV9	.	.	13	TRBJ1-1	TGTGCCAGCAGCGTCCTAGGGGGCACTGAAGCTTTCTTT	CASSVLGGTEAFF
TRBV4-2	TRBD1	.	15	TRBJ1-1	TGTGCCAGCAGCCAAGTAGACAGGGGGGGCACTGAAGCTTTCTTT	CASSQVDRGGTEAFF
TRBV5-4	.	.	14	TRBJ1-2	TGTGCCAGCAGTAAGACAGGAGGCAAGGATGGCTACACCTTC	CASSKTGGKDGYTF
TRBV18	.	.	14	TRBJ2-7	TGTGCCAGCTCACCTGGACAGAATTCCTACGAGCAGTACTTC	CASSPGQNSYEQYF
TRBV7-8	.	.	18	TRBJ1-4	TGTGCCAGCAGCTTAGGCCTCCTTAACAGGGTGGCTAATGAAAAACTGTTTTTT	CASSLGLLNRVANEKLFF
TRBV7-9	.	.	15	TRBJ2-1	TGTGCCAGCAGCTTAGGGGACATCTCCTACAATGAGCAGTTCTTC	CASSLGDISYNEQFF
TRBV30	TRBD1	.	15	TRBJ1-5	TGTGCCTGGAGACAACCCGACAGGGGCAATCAGCCCCAGCATTTT	CAWRQPDRGNQPQHF
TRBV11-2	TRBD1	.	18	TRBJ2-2	TGTGCCAGCAGCCCCGATTATAGGGACAGGCCCAGTACCGGGGAGCTGTTTTTT	CASSPDYRDRPSTGELFF
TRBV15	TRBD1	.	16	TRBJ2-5	TGTGCCACCAGCAGAGTGGCAGGGGGCGTGGGGGAGACCCAGTACTTC	CATSRVAGGVGETQYF
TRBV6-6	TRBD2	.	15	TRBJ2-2	TGTGCCAGCAGTCAGCGGGGACGGGGCACCGGGGAGCTGTTTTTT	CASSQRGRGTGELFF
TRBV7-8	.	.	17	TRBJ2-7	TGTGCCAGCAGCTCTCGAGTCGGAGGGGAAAATACCTACGAGCAGTACTTC	CASSSRVGGENTYEQYF
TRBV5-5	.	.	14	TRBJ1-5	TGTGCCAGCAGCTTGTGGACCGTAGCGCAGCCCCAGCATTTT	CASSLWTVAQPQHF
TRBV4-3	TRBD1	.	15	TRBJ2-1	TGCGCCAGCAGCCCCCACAGGGGTGGCTACAATGAGCAGTTCTTC	CASSPHRGGYNEQFF
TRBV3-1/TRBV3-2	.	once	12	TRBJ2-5	TGTGCCAGCAGCCAAATAATGGAGACCCAGTACTTC	CASSQIMETQYF
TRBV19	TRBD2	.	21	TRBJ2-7	TGTGCCAGTAGTATAGGGTTATGGCAGCCGATTAGCGGGAGTGGTTCCTACGAGCAGTACTTC	CASSIGLWQPISGSGSYEQYF
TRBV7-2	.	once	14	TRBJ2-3	TGTGCCAGCAGCTTCATGGGACTTACAGATACGCAGTATTTT	CASSFMGLTDTQYF
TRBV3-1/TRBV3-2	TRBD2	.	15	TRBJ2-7	TGTGCCAGCAGCCAAGGGGCTAGCGGGGCCTACGAGCAGTACTTC	CASSQGASGAYEQYF
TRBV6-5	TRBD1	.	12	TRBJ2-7	TGTGCCAGCCGACAGGGGGCCGATGAGCAGTACTTC	CASRQGADEQYF